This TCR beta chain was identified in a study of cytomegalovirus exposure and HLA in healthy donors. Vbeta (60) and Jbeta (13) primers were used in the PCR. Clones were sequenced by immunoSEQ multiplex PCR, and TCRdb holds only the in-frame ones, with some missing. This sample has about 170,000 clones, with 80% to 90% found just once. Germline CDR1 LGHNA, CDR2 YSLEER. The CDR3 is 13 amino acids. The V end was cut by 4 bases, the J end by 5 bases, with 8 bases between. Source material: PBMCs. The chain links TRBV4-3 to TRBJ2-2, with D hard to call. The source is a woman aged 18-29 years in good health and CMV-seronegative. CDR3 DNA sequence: TGCGCCAGCAGCCTCCGGGTTACCGGGGAGCTGTTTTTT. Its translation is CASSLRVTGELFF.